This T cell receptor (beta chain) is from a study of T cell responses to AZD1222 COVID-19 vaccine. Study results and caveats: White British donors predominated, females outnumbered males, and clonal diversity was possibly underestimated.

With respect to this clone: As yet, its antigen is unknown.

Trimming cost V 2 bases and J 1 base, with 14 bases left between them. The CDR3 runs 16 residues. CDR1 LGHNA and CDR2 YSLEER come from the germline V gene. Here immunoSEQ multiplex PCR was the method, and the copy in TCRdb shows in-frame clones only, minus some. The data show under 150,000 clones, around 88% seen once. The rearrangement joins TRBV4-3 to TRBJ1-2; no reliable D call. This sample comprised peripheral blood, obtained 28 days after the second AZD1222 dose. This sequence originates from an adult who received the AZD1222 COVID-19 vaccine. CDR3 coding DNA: TGCGCCAGCAGCCAAAAAACATCGGCAGTTAACTATGGCTACACCTTC. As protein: CASSQKTSAVNYGYTF.